The clone carrying this TCR beta chain was counted a single time. The antigen is unknown. The record originates from a study of shared clonotypes between healthy human individuals. Study results and caveats: In general, naive subsets displayed greater estimated richness than memory subsets did.

The data were produced by immunoSEQ multiplex PCR, yet TCRdb's version contains in-frame clones alone and is incomplete. Here the sample spans 1,500,000 or so clones, 97% to 99% being singletons. With 5 bases removed from V and 0 bases from J, the gap between germline ends came to 11 bases. In germline, CDR1 is SGHVS, CDR2 FQNEAQ. CDR3 length equals 15 residues. The donors were adults (healthy and HIV-negative) with no recent acute infections or vaccinations. The chain has TRBV7-8 and TRBJ2-1; D is uncertain. The sequence was collected from a man younger than 40 in good health. The sample was naive CD4+ T cells sorted from blood. As for subset: CD45RA+ positively selected. CDR3 residues: CASSPGGSSYNEQFF. The DNA of the CDR3 is TGTGCCAGCAGCCCCGGTGGAAGCTCCTACAATGAGCAGTTCTTC.